A selection of T cell receptor beta chains follows, all from one sample in a study of Graves' ophthalmopathy and Graves' hyperthyroidism. One entry per CDR3 protein, called by TCRdb with MiXCR from the multiplex PCR reads. The sample has a few hundred thousand distinct CDR3 sequences; approximately 15% are singletons. The sequenced sample was peripheral blood. All receptors come from a woman aged 18-30 years with stable Graves' hyperthyroidism. CDR3s include the opening cysteine and the closing phenylalanine or tryptophan. Fields, in order: V gene, D gene, CDR3 length, clone size, J gene, CDR3 DNA, CDR3 protein. D genes are given only for firm matches. Part of the rows lack a size; the others show once, few, many or a class for expanded clones.

TRBV6-1	.	14	.	TRBJ1-1	TGTGCCAGCAGTGAAGATTTGGAGTTCACTGAAGCTTTCTTT	CASSEDLEFTEAFF
TRBV7-8	.	16	many	TRBJ1-5	TGTGCCAGCAGTCACCTGGGCGCAGGGGGCAATCAGCCCCAGCATTTT	CASSHLGAGGNQPQHF
TRBV30	.	12	.	TRBJ2-7	TGTGCCTGGACGGTCGGGGGGCGAGAGCAGTACTTC	CAWTVGGREQYF
TRBV5-4	TRBD1	15	few	TRBJ1-2	TGTGCCAGCAGCTTGCGGAGGGGGCGCGTTGGCGGCTACACCTTC	CASSLRRGRVGGYTF
TRBV27	.	16	many	TRBJ2-7	TGTGCCAGCAGTTTCAACCTTCGGACCGCGGCCTACGAGCAGTACTTC	CASSFNLRTAAYEQYF
TRBV12-3/TRBV12-4	.	14	many	TRBJ1-1	TGTGCCAGCACTTTAGGAGGGCTCAACACTGAAGCTTTCTTT	CASTLGGLNTEAFF
TRBV12-3/TRBV12-4	TRBD1	17	.	TRBJ1-1	TGTGCCAGCAGTTTAATCGCGGGACAGGGGACGGGGACTGAAGCTTTCTTT	CASSLIAGQGTGTEAFF
TRBV24-1	.	14	many	TRBJ2-2	TGTGCCACCAGTGATTTGCCCGTCACCGGGGAGCTGTTTTTT	CATSDLPVTGELFF
TRBV15	TRBD1	15	many	TRBJ2-5	TGTGCCACCAGCAGAGGTCCAGGGGGTGGAGAGACCCAGTACTTC	CATSRGPGGGETQYF
TRBV24-1	TRBD1	13	many	TRBJ1-5	TGTGCCACCAGTCACAGGGGAAGTCAGCCCCAGCATTTT	CATSHRGSQPQHF
TRBV6-2/TRBV6-3	TRBD1	15	once	TRBJ2-7	TGTGCCAGCACCGTAATTGGGACAGATGTCTACGAGCAGTACTTC	CASTVIGTDVYEQYF
TRBV20-1	.	14	many	TRBJ1-2	TGCAGTGCTAGTCTCCGACAGGCCCCCTATGGCTACACCTTC	CSASLRQAPYGYTF
TRBV11-1	.	13	many	TRBJ1-6	TGTGCCAGCAGCTTAGCTGATGACTCACCCCTCCACTTT	CASSLADDSPLHF
TRBV20-1	.	11	many	TRBJ2-7	TGCAGTGCCTTCGGGGGATACGAGCAGTACTTC	CSAFGGYEQYF
TRBV6-5	TRBD2	15	many	TRBJ2-7	TGTGCCAGCAGATCCTCGGGGGGACCGTTCTACGAGCAGTACTTC	CASRSSGGPFYEQYF
TRBV5-1	.	13	many	TRBJ1-1	TGCGCCAGCAGCTCGATGGTGAACACTGAAGCTTTCTTT	CASSSMVNTEAFF
TRBV12-3/TRBV12-4	.	13	many	TRBJ1-1	TGTGCCAGCAGTTTGAACAGGGCTACTGAAGCTTTCTTT	CASSLNRATEAFF
TRBV7-8	TRBD1	14	many	TRBJ2-7	TGTGCCAGCAGCTTACGCCCCGACAGGGGCGAGCAGTACTTC	CASSLRPDRGEQYF
TRBV12-3/TRBV12-4	.	13	many	TRBJ1-2	TGTGCCAGCAGGAGGGGGGTACTATATGGCTACACCTTC	CASRRGVLYGYTF
TRBV24-1	TRBD2	16	.	TRBJ2-7	TGTGCCACCAGTGATTTCGGGACTAGCGGGAGTTACGAGCAGTACTTC	CATSDFGTSGSYEQYF
TRBV28	.	12	many	TRBJ1-2	TGTGCCAGCAGTCTTACAGGGAGCGGCTACACCTTC	CASSLTGSGYTF
TRBV20-1	TRBD2	15	.	TRBJ2-7	TGCAGTGCTACCCCGACTAGCGGGGGGGCCTACGAGCAGTACTTC	CSATPTSGGAYEQYF
TRBV18	.	15	few	TRBJ1-1	TGTGCCAGCTCACCCTTGGAGGTGAGGGACACTGAAGCTTTCTTT	CASSPLEVRDTEAFF
TRBV2	TRBD2	14	.	TRBJ2-7	TGTGCCAGCAGTGAATTGAATAGCGGGGGCCCGCAGTACTTC	CASSELNSGGPQYF
TRBV20-1	TRBD1	14	many	TRBJ1-2	TGCAGTGCTCCTCGGACAGGGGCTAACTATGGCTACACCTTC	CSAPRTGANYGYTF
TRBV25-1	.	15	many	TRBJ2-5	TGTGCCAGCAGTGACCCGGGGCCCCGACTAGTGACCCAGTACTTC	CASSDPGPRLVTQYF
TRBV6-5	TRBD1	14	.	TRBJ1-1	TGTGCCAGCAGTTTTCGACAGGGGGGGCCCGAAGCTTTCTTT	CASSFRQGGPEAFF
TRBV24-1	.	14	many	TRBJ1-5	TGTGCCACCAGTGATTGGAGGGGACACCAGCCCCAGCATTTT	CATSDWRGHQPQHF
TRBV11-1	TRBD1	16	.	TRBJ1-1	TGTGCCAGCAGCTTAGCGTCGGGACAGGGTCGCGCTGAAGCTTTCTTT	CASSLASGQGRAEAFF
TRBV19	TRBD1	14	few	TRBJ2-7	TGTGCCAGTGCCTTTGACAGGGACGGGTCCGAGCAGTACTTC	CASAFDRDGSEQYF
TRBV6-2/TRBV6-3	.	13	.	TRBJ1-1	TGTGCCAGCCGCGGCAGGTCGAACACTGAAGCTTTCTTT	CASRGRSNTEAFF
TRBV6-5	.	16	.	TRBJ1-1	TGTGCCAGCAGTTACTCGACAGCCTCCATGAACACTGAAGTCTTCTTT	CASSYSTASMNTEVFF
TRBV19	.	17	many	TRBJ2-7	TGTGCCAGTAGCTCTGATCCTCACCGGGACCTCGCCTACGAGCAGTACTTC	CASSSDPHRDLAYEQYF